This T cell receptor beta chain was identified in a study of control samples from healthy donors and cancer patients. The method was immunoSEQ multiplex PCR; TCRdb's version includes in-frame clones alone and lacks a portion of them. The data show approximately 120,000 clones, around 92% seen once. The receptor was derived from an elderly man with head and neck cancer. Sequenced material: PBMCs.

CDR3 region: CAIRPDSAYEQYF. The CDR3 nucleotides read TGTGCCATCAGACCCGACAGTGCCTACGAGCAGTACTTC. This chain connects TRBV10-3 to TRBJ2-7, with D perhaps matching TRBD1 (5 bases). This CDR3 is 13 amino acids long. Germline CDR1 ENHRY, CDR2 SYGVKD. V was trimmed by 6 bases and J by 2 bases, leaving 11 bases between them.